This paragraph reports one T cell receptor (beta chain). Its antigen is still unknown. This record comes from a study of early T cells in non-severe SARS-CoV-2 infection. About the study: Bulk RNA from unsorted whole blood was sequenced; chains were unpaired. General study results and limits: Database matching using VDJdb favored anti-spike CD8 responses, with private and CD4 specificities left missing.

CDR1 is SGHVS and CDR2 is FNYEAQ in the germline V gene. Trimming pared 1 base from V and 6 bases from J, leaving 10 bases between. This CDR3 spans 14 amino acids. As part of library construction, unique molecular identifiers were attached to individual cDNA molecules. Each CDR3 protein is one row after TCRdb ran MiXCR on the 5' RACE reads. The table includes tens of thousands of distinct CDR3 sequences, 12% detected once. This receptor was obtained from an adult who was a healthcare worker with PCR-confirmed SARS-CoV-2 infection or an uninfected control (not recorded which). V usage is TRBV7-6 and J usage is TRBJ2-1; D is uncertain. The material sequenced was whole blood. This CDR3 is CASSLVSLSNEQFF. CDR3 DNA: TGTGCCAGCAGCTTAGTCTCGCTTTCCAATGAGCAGTTCTTC.